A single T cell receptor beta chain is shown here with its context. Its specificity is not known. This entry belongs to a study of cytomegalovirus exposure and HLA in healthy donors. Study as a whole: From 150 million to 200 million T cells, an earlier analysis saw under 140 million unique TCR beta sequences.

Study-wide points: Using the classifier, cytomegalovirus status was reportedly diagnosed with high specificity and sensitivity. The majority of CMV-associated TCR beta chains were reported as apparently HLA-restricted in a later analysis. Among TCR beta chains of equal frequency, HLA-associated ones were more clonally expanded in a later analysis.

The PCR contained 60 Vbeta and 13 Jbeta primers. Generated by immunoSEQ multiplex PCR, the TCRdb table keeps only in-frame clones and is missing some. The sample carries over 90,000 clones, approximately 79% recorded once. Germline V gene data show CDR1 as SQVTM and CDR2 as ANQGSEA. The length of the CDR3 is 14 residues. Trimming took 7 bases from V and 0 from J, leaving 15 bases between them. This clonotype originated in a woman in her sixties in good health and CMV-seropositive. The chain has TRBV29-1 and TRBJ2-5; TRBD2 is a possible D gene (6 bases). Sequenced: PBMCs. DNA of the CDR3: TGCAGCGGGGCCCCCGGGACTTACCAAGAGACCCAGTACTTC. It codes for CSGAPGTYQETQYF.